The 32 T cell receptor beta chains below all came from one sample that was sequenced in a study of CD8 T cells in ankylosing spondylitis. TCRdb passed the 5' RACE reads through MiXCR, listing each CDR3 protein once. The data hold 150,000 to 200,000 distinct CDR3 sequences, with 25% to 35% observed a single time. Sequenced material: synovial fluid, either unsorted or a sorted T cell fraction (not recorded which). The source is a male donor with ankylosing spondylitis.

The chain is built from TRBV11-3 and TRBJ1-6, with D uncertain. This CDR3 spans 16 amino acids. With 5 bases removed from V and 6 bases from J, the gap between germline ends came to 17 bases. CDR1 is SGHNT, CDR2 YENEEA, per germline. CDR3 DNA: TGTGCCAGCAGCCCCTCCTTTGGGTGTTGTAATTCACCCCTCCACTTT. Its protein product is CASSPSFGCCNSPLHF.

CDR3 in DNA: TGTGCCAGCAGAGCGACTAAAATCTACGAGCAGTACTTC. This sequence encodes CASRATKIYEQYF. J is TRBJ2-7 and V is TRBV6-2 or TRBV6-3, with D maybe TRBD2 (5 bases). The germline V and J ends were trimmed by 6 bases and 3 bases, with 12 bases remaining between them. CDR3 length: 13 amino acids. CDR1 MNHEY and CDR2 SVGEGT come from the germline V gene.

This clonotype showed up many times. This sequence joins TRBV5-8 and TRBJ1-6; TRBD1 aligns across 10 bases. The V segment lost 4 bases and the J segment 9 bases; nucleotides outside the gene matches: 7. From germline, CDR1 is SGHTS and CDR2 YDEGEE. The CDR3 totals 15 residues. Here the CDR3 reads CASSPRRDRGSPLHF. The CDR3 nucleotides are TGTGCCAGCAGCCCCCGCCGGGACAGGGGTTCACCCCTCCACTTT.

Sample share makes this clonotype medium-sized (0.01 to 0.1%). This sequence joins TRBV10-3 and TRBJ2-7; 13 bases map to TRBD2. Germline V CDR1 and CDR2: ENHRY, SYGVKD. With V trimmed by 6 bases and J by 2 bases, 7 bases remained unmatched. CDR3 size: 16 residues. The CDR3 region has the DNA TGTGCCATCAGCAGACTAGCGGGAGGCGATACCTACGAGCAGTACTTC. It translates to CAISRLAGGDTYEQYF.

This clonotype was seen once. The V and J genes are TRBV28 and TRBJ2-5, with D possibly matching TRBD1 (5 bases). Trimming pared 3 bases from V and 1 base from J, leaving 12 bases between. Per germline, CDR1 MDHEN and CDR2 SYDVKM. The CDR3 is made up of 15 amino acids. CDR3 loop: CASSFRQGIQETQYF. CDR3 nucleotides: TGTGCCAGCAGTTTCAGGCAGGGCATCCAAGAGACCCAGTACTTC.

This clonotype was seen ten or more times. The V call is TRBV3-1, the J call TRBJ1-1, with a possible D match to TRBD1 (5 bases). V dropped 8 bases and J dropped 6 bases, with 16 bases sitting between them. The germline CDR1 and CDR2 sequences are LGHDT and YNNKEL (reference sequence). The CDR3 extends over 13 amino acids. CDR3 sequence reads: CASSAGGKSEAFF. CDR3 coding DNA: TGTGCCAGCTCCGCCGGGGGTAAGTCTGAAGCTTTCTTT.

V gene TRBV28 combines with J gene TRBJ2-2; D is undetermined. This CDR3 spans 13 amino acids. Trimming cost V 6 bases and J 8 bases, with 13 bases left between them. From germline, CDR1 is MDHEN and CDR2 SYDVKM. The CDR3 DNA reads as TGTGCCAGCAGGGCTAGTATGACAGGGGAGCTGTTTTTT. Translation: CASRASMTGELFF.

Concerning this clonotype: A much larger clone lies a single base off, so this may be a read error. V gene TRBV12-3 or TRBV12-4 combines with J gene TRBJ1-6; 7 nucleotides align to TRBD1. The CDR3 is 13 residues long. Losses at the gene ends were 6 bases for V and 10 bases for J; bases not matched to a gene: 6. This CDR3 is CASSRQGGSPLHF. CDR3 nucleotides: TGTGCCAGCAGCAGACAGGGCGGATCACCCCTCCACTTT.

The genes are TRBV20-1 and TRBJ1-2, with 7 bases that match TRBD1. CDR3 length: 12 amino acids. The V gene's germline CDR1 is DFQATT and CDR2 SNEGSKA (reference sequence). Trimming cost V 4 bases and J 4 bases; bases outside gene matches: 3. CDR3: CSAKQGSYGYTF. The CDR3 coding sequence is TGCAGTGCTAAACAGGGGAGCTATGGCTACACCTTC.

The chain is built from TRBV18 and TRBJ1-4, with D hard to call. Trimming took off 2 bases at V and 0 bases at J, with 22 bases between the two ends. CDR1 and CDR2 from the germline V gene are KGHSH and LQKENI. This CDR3 comprises 20 residues. CDR3 region: CASSPSLGQRLDATNEKLFF. The CDR3 DNA reads as TGTGCCAGCTCACCATCCCTAGGGCAGCGCCTCGACGCAACTAATGAAAAACTGTTTTTT. The whole variable domain, remainder taken from reference TRBV18 and TRBJ1-4, is NAGVMQNPRHLVRRRGQEARLRCSPMKGHSHVYWYRQLPEEGLKFMVYLQKENIIDESGMPKERFSAEFPKEGPSILRIQQVVRGDSAAYFCASSPSLGQRLDATNEKLFFGSGTQLSVL.

Ten or more counts support this clonotype. The chain is built from TRBV9 and TRBJ2-3; a possible D gene is TRBD1 (5 bases). This CDR3 comprises 15 residues. The germline V gene has CDR1 SGDLS and CDR2 YYNGEE. V lost 4 bases to trimming and J lost 4 bases, with 16 bases between them. This CDR3 reads CASSQTGRGADTQYF. The CDR3, as DNA: TGTGCCAGCAGCCAAACAGGACGAGGTGCAGATACGCAGTATTTT.

The J gene is TRBJ2-7, the V gene TRBV11-2; 7 nucleotides align to TRBD2. The length of the CDR3 is 17 residues. Germline assignment: CDR1 SGHAT and CDR2 FQNNGV. The junction had 11 bases not matched to a gene; V was cut back by 1 base and J by 2 bases. CDR3 in DNA: TGTGCCAGCAGCTTAGTCTTTGGGGGGGTTATCACCTACGAGCAGTACTTC. It specifies CASSLVFGGVITYEQYF.

V is TRBV20-1 and J is TRBJ2-1; possible D gene TRBD2, 5 bases. V gave up 3 bases and J gave up 2 bases, with 8 bases separating them. In germline, CDR1 is DFQATT, CDR2 SNEGSKA (reference sequence). This CDR3 region has 13 residues. The CDR3 region has the DNA TGCAGTGCTAGCAGCGGACCCTACAATGAGCAGTTCTTC. It encodes CSASSGPYNEQFF.

The genes are TRBV7-8 and TRBJ2-7, with D maybe TRBD2 (6 bases). The CDR3 contains 15 residues. Trimming cost V 1 base and J 3 bases, with 13 bases left between them. Germline V gene data show CDR1 as SGHVS and CDR2 as FQNEAQ. The CDR3 here is CASSLVAGPVYEQYF. DNA for the CDR3: TGTGCCAGCAGCTTAGTGGCGGGGCCCGTCTACGAGCAGTACTTC.

In its sample, this clonotype was seen many times. This chain joins TRBV11-2 and TRBJ2-3; D gene unclear. The CDR3 extends over 16 amino acids. Trimming pared 5 bases from V and 0 bases from J, leaving 15 bases between. Germline-derived CDR1 and CDR2 are SGHAT and FQNNGV. The DNA for the CDR3 is TGTGCCAGCAGCCCTTTGGGTACCGCGAGCACAGATACGCAGTATTTT. As protein: CASSPLGTASTDTQYF.

This clonotype occurred a few times. The V and J genes are TRBV28 and TRBJ2-7; a weak D match, TRBD2 (6 bases). Germline lookup yields CDR1 MDHEN and CDR2 SYDVKM. CDR3 length: 15 residues. V lost 3 bases, J lost 2 bases, and 14 bases lay in between. The CDR3 DNA reads TGTGCCAGCAGTTTTTGGGCTAGCGCTACCTACGAGCAGTACTTC. Protein sequence: CASSFWASATYEQYF.

The chain links TRBV7-9 to TRBJ1-4; tentatively, D is TRBD1 (5 bases). CDR1 and CDR2 from the germline V gene are SEHNR and FQNEAQ (reference sequence). Trimming removed 4 bases from V and 0 bases from J, with 9 bases in between. This CDR3 spans 15 amino acids. Here the CDR3 DNA reads TGTGCCAGCAGCTACAGGTCTCCAACTAATGAAAAACTGTTTTTT. Encoded protein: CASSYRSPTNEKLFF.

The V gene is TRBV29-1, the J gene TRBJ1-6; D gene ambiguous. Trimming stripped 4 bases from V and 2 bases from J, with 6 bases between. The CDR3 is 13 residues long. Germline CDR1 and CDR2: SQVTM and ANQGSEA. The CDR3 region has the DNA TGCAGCGTTGCCGCAGCCTATAATTCACCCCTCCACTTT. Its protein is CSVAAAYNSPLHF.

This clonotype was seen only a few times. The genes are TRBV19 and TRBJ1-5; 7 bases are shared with TRBD1. There are 15 residues in the CDR3. Per the germline V gene, CDR1 is LNHDA and CDR2 is SQIVND (reference sequence). Germline trimming cut 0 bases from V and 7 bases from J; bases unmatched to any gene: 6. The CDR3 reads CASSIDNRGSQPQHF. Written as DNA, the CDR3 is TGTGCCAGTAGTATAGATAACAGGGGCAGCCAGCCCCAGCATTTT.

The rearrangement links TRBV7-2 to TRBJ2-7; D uncertain. The germline V and J ends were trimmed by 3 bases and 1 base, with 10 bases remaining between them. Germline assignment: CDR1 SGHTA and CDR2 FQGNSA. The CDR3 is 14 residues long. The CDR3 DNA follows: TGTGCCAGCAGCTTCCGGATTGGTTCCTACGAGCAGTACTTC. It codes for CASSFRIGSYEQYF.

The rearrangement joins TRBV11-2 to TRBJ2-7; 7 nucleotides agree with TRBD2. This CDR3 has 15 residues. Per the germline V gene, CDR1 is SGHAT and CDR2 is FQNNGV. Trimming took 3 bases from V and 0 from J; bases not matched to a gene: 5. CDR3 loop: CASSFQTSDSYEQYF. For the CDR3, the DNA is TGTGCCAGCAGCTTCCAAACTAGCGACTCCTACGAGCAGTACTTC. Supplemented by reference TRBV11-2 and TRBJ2-7, the full variable domain reads EAGVAQSPRYKIIEKRQSVAFWCNPISGHATLYWYQQILGQGPKLLIQFQNNGVVDDSQLPKDRFSAERLKGVDSTLKIQPAKLEDSAVYLCASSFQTSDSYEQYFGPGTRLTVT.

V gene TRBV28 combines with J gene TRBJ1-1; D gene uncertain. Germline CDR1 and CDR2: MDHEN and SYDVKM. The CDR3 contains 14 residues. V was shortened by 4 bases and J by 3 bases, with 12 bases between the two germline ends. DNA for the CDR3: TGTGCCAGCAGTTCGGGAGGAGGTCACACTGAAGCTTTCTTT. Residues: CASSSGGGHTEAFF.

The chain employs TRBV20-1 and TRBJ1-4; D is undetermined. Germline values: CDR1 DFQATT, CDR2 SNEGSKA (reference sequence). The CDR3 loop spans 12 amino acids. The V end was cut by 6 bases, the J end by 7 bases, with 12 bases between. CDR3 sequence reads: CSAVPGSEKLFF. DNA for the CDR3: TGCAGTGCCGTTCCCGGGAGTGAAAAACTGTTTTTT.

The rearrangement links TRBV3-1 to TRBJ2-1; 8 nucleotides agree with TRBD2. This CDR3 has 14 residues. Per germline, CDR1 LGHDT and CDR2 YNNKEL (reference sequence). With 1 base clipped from V and 5 bases from J, the junction kept 1 base outside the gene matches. This chain's CDR3 is CASSQVGGDNEQFF. The CDR3 DNA is TGTGCCAGCAGCCAAGTCGGGGGGGACAATGAGCAGTTCTTC.

This clonotype was detected a few times. The chain is built from TRBV6-1 and TRBJ2-2; perhaps TRBD2 as D (6 bases). The CDR3 loop spans 13 amino acids. The V end was cut by 7 bases, the J end by 4 bases, with 10 bases between. From germline, CDR1 is MNHNS and CDR2 SASEGT. Here the CDR3 DNA reads TGTGCCAGCAATCGGGGGTCCACCGGGGAGCTGTTTTTT. This encodes CASNRGSTGELFF.

There are many counts of this clonotype. The V gene is TRBV27, the J gene TRBJ1-6; D possibly corresponds to TRBD1 (6 bases). Germline values: CDR1 MNHEY, CDR2 SMNVEV (reference sequence). Trimming took off 5 bases at V and 10 bases at J, with 12 bases between the two ends. The CDR3 is 13 residues long. The CDR3 bases are TGTGCCAGCAGTCTTTTGGGGGGCTCACCCCTCCACTTT. Protein: CASSLLGGSPLHF.

Turning to this clonotype: A much larger clone sits a single nucleotide away, making a read error possible. The chain has TRBV20-1 and TRBJ1-4, with D unclear. The CDR3 has 13 residues. Germline assignment: CDR1 DFQATT and CDR2 SNEGSKA (reference sequence). Trimming removed 0 bases at V and 0 bases at J, with 2 bases between. Here the CDR3 reads CSARDSTNEKLFF. CDR3 sequence (DNA): TGCAGTGCTAGAGATTCAACTAATGAAAAACTGTTTTTT.

The chain uses TRBV27 and TRBJ1-2; 7 nucleotides match TRBD1. After removal of 1 base from V and 4 bases from J, the junction contained 6 bases not matched to a gene. Germline values: CDR1 MNHEY, CDR2 SMNVEV (reference sequence). This CDR3 comprises 15 residues. The CDR3 spells CASSLFGRTGYGYTF. The CDR3 region has the DNA TGTGCCAGCAGTTTATTCGGTCGGACAGGCTATGGCTACACCTTC.

The genes are TRBV5-5 and TRBJ2-7; 9 bases fit TRBD1. The germline gives CDR1 SGHKS, CDR2 YYEKEE (reference sequence). The V and J ends lost 4 bases and 7 bases, in that order; junction bases with no gene match: 12. The CDR3 runs to 15 residues. Here the CDR3 reads CASSLALDRGSEQYF. CDR3 in DNA: TGTGCCAGCAGCCTTGCATTGGACAGGGGCTCGGAGCAGTACTTC. Drawing the rest from reference TRBV5-5 and TRBJ2-7, the complete variable domain is DAGVTQSPTHLIKTRGQQVTLRCSPISGHKSVSWYQQVLGQGPQFIFQYYEKEERGRGNFPDRFSARQFPNYSSELNVNALLLGDSALYLCASSLALDRGSEQYFGPGTRLTVT.

V gene TRBV28 combines with J gene TRBJ2-1, with 11 nucleotides matching TRBD2. CDR1 and CDR2 (germline): MDHEN, SYDVKM. The V gene end was trimmed by 4 bases and the J gene end by 9 bases; junction bases not matched to a gene: 11. This CDR3 contains 16 residues. The CDR3 reads CASSSPHSGRASEQFF. The CDR3 coding sequence is TGTGCCAGCAGTTCCCCCCATAGCGGGAGGGCCAGTGAGCAGTTCTTC. The full variable domain, in which reference TRBV28 and TRBJ2-1 provide the parts outside the CDR3, is DVKVTQSSRYLVKRTGEKVFLECVQDMDHENMFWYRQDPGLGLRLIYFSYDVKMKEKGDIPEGYSVSREKKERFSLILESASTNQTSMYLCASSSPHSGRASEQFFGPGTRLTVL.

This clonotype came up many times. The junction differs from germline at one of its ends, possibly a read error. The chain employs TRBV12-3 or TRBV12-4 and TRBJ2-3; the match to TRBD2 covers 11 bases. The CDR3 covers 15 residues. Written as DNA, the CDR3 is TGTGCCAGCAGCTTAGCGGGGGGGACGTCTGGGACGCAGTATTTT. Protein sequence: CASSLAGGTSGTQYF.

V gene TRBV7-9 combines with J gene TRBJ2-2, with 8 bases that match TRBD2. CDR1 is SEHNR, CDR2 FQNEAQ, per germline (reference sequence). J gave up 3 bases and V 2 bases, and 8 bases lay outside the gene matches. The CDR3 sequence is 17 residues long. The CDR3 reads CASSLPGSGSDTGELFF. The DNA of the CDR3 is TGTGCCAGCAGCTTACCGGGAAGCGGGAGTGACACCGGGGAGCTGTTTTTT.